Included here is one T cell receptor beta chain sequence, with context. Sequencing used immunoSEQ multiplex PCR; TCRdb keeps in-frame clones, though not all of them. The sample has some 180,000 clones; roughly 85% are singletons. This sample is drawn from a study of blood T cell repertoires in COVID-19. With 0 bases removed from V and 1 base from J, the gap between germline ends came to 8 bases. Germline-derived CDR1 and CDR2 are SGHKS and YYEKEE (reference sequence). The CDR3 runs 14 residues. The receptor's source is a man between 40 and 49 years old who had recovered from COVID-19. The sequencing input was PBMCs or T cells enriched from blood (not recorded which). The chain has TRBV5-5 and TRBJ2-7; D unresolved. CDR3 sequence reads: CASSLAATSYEQYF. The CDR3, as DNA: TGTGCCAGCAGCTTGGCCGCCACTTCCTACGAGCAGTACTTC.